This T cell receptor (beta chain) was captured in a study of T cell responses to AZD1222 COVID-19 vaccine. In regard to this clone: Its antigen is as yet unknown.

This table comes from immunoSEQ multiplex PCR, and its TCRdb copy is limited to in-frame clones, with some not included. The sample yields roughly 150,000 clones, more than 90% seen once. Study-wide findings and caveats: Once two AZD1222 doses were given, Spike-specific TCR breadth and depth went up. Among spike-specific TCRs, nearly half reportedly target unmutated variant regions.

The receptor was isolated from an adult in good health. The starting material was peripheral blood, obtained on day 0 of AZD1222 vaccination.

The CDR3 nucleotides read TGTGCCAGCAGAACTCAGGGTTGGAACACTGAAGCTTTCTTT. Its translation: CASRTQGWNTEAFF. The chain has TRBV6-6 and TRBJ1-1; D is perhaps TRBD1 (5 bases). The germline V gene has CDR1 MNHNY and CDR2 SVGAGI (reference sequence). The V gene lost 6 bases and the J gene lost 1 base, with 12 bases spanning the gap. The CDR3 sequence is 14 residues long.